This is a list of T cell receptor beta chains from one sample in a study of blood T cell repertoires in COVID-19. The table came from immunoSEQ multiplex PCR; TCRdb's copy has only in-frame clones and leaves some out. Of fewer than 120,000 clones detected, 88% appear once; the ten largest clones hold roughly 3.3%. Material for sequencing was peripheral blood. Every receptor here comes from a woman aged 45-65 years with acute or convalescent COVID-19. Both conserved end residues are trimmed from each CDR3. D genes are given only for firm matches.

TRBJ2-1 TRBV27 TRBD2 ASSPSLGLAGEAGSYNEQF
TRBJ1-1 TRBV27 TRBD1 ASSRTGMNTEAF
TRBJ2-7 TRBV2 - ASGLAGRYEQY
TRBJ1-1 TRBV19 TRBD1 ASSPSGTGGSDTEAF
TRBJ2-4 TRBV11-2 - ASSSRGPGTKNIQY
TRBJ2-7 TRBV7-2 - ASSPPVRGYEQY
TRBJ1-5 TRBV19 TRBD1 ASSILKTGTNLPQH
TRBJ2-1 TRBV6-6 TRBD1 ASSRDSADEQF
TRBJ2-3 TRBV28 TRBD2 ASTPYRSGDTDTQY
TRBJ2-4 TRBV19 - ASSYRGLNIQY
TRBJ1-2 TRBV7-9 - ASSSSGERNYGYT
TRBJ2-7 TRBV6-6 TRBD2 ASSPRKLAGGYEQY
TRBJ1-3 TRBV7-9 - ASSPGLWDTIY
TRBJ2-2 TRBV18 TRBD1 ASSPQRPGQGRSGELF
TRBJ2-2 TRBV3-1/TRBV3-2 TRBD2 ASSPGRAGVSGGELF
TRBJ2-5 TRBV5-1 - ASSLGPSTETQY
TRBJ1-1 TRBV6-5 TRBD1 ASGRTGGSEAF
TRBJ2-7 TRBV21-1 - ASSKGQGYYEQY
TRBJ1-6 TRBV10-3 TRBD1 ATRGGTGQNSPLH
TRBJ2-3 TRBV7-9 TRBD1 ASSFAGQGLSTWY
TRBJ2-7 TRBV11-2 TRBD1 ASSQDRVYEQY
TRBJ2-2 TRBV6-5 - ASSSGQVRNTGELF
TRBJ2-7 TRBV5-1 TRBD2 ASREGLANEQY
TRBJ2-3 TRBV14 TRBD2 ASSLGPRGDADTQY
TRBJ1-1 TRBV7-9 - ASSLEEALGTEAF
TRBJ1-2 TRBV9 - ASSHDSSYGYT
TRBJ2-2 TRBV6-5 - ASSEDRRNTGELF
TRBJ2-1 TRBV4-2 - ASSHSYNEQF
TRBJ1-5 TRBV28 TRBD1 ASSLLQGPKGNQPQH
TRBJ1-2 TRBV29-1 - SAGSPPGGGYT
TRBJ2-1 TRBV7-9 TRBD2 ASSLGLARKQF
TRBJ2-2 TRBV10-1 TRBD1 ASGRTGLINTGELF
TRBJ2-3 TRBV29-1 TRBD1 SGNRGFTDTQY
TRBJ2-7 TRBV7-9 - ASSLRGGASSSYEQY
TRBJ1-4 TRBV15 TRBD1 ATSTGQSTNEKLF
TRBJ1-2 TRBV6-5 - ASSYFLADGYT
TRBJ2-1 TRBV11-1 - ASSPYGTGTYNEQF
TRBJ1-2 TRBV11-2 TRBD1 ASSLVRTGQLANYGYT
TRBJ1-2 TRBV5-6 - ASSLVGQSGYT
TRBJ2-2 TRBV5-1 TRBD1 ASSDRVTNTGELF
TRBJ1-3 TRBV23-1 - ASSQCGDRDSGNTIY
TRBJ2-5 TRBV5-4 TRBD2 ASSLDGGLDQETQY
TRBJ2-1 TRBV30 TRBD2 ACFRLAGGEGNEQF
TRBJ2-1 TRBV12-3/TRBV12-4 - ASSPTRNEQF
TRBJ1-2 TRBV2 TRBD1 ASTGDRAVGYT
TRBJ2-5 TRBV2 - ASSEASGQETQY
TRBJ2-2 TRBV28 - ALRTANTGELF
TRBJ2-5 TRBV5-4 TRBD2 ASSKWGGQETQY
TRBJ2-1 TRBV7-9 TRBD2 ASSLAGLAGGTGNEQF